This passage covers 10 T cell receptor beta chains from one sample sequenced in a study of identical twins. Via MiXCR, TCRdb re-called the 5' RACE reads, giving one row per CDR3 protein. Here the sample spans about 470,000 distinct CDR3 sequences, about 24% being singletons. These data were likewise used in another study, on T cells expressing NK-cell markers.

Sequences were obtained from CD4+ T cells sorted from blood. The receptor source for this set is a woman younger than 35 in good health.

This clonotype has just a few counts. This chain joins TRBV28 and TRBJ2-7; possible D gene TRBD1, 6 bases. CDR1 and CDR2 from the germline V gene are MDHEN and SYDVKM. The CDR3 has 13 residues. The ends were cut back, 6 bases at V and 4 bases at J, with 13 bases in the middle. The CDR3 DNA follows: TGTGCCAGCAGGAGGGGACACCCTTACGAGCAGTACTTC. It is translated as CASRRGHPYEQYF.

The rearrangement uses TRBV18 and TRBJ2-1; no firm D call. The CDR3 extends over 12 amino acids. V was cut by 1 base and J by 10 bases, with 8 bases left in between. Germline loops: CDR1 KGHSH, CDR2 LQKENI. The CDR3 is CASSPRMKEQFF. The CDR3 nucleotides are TGTGCCAGCTCACCACGAATGAAGGAGCAGTTCTTC.

This clonotype was picked up a small number of times. V usage is TRBV15 and J usage is TRBJ2-1; 7 bases agree with TRBD2. Germline V gene sequence: CDR1 LNHNV, CDR2 YYDKDF (reference sequence). Trimming took 1 base from V and 0 from J; bases not matched to a gene: 12. CDR3 size: 19 residues. The CDR3 region is CATSRVIFLGGSSYNEQFF. The CDR3, as DNA: TGTGCCACCAGCAGAGTAATTTTTTTAGGCGGGAGCTCCTACAATGAGCAGTTCTTC.

V usage is TRBV9 and J usage is TRBJ1-1; TRBD1 might be the D (6 bases). The V end was cut by 4 bases, the J end by 6 bases, with 13 bases between. Germline V gives CDR1 SGDLS, CDR2 YYNGEE. This CDR3 is 13 amino acids long. This chain's CDR3 is CASSIQGGAEAFF. The DNA for the CDR3 is TGTGCCAGCAGCATCCAAGGGGGAGCTGAAGCTTTCTTT. The full variable domain, rest sourced from reference TRBV9 and TRBJ1-1, is DSGVTQTPKHLITATGQRVTLRCSPRSGDLSVYWYQQSLDQGLQFLIQYYNGEERAKGNILERFSAQQFPDLHSELNLSSLELGDSALYFCASSIQGGAEAFFGQGTRLTVV.

The gene calls are TRBV29-1 and TRBJ2-3; TRBD2 might be the D (7 bases). The CDR3 is made up of 15 amino acids. CDR1 and CDR2 from the germline V gene are SQVTM and ANQGSEA. V lost 4 bases and J lost 2, with 16 bases in between. This chain's CDR3 is CSVVGGAGATDTQYF. CDR3 nucleotides: TGCAGCGTTGTGGGGGGGGCGGGTGCCACAGATACGCAGTATTTT.

J is TRBJ2-7 and V is TRBV6-1; D is undetermined. CDR3 length equals 12 residues. Germline values: CDR1 MNHNS, CDR2 SASEGT. Trimming took 3 bases from V and 5 from J, leaving 8 bases between them. CDR3 DNA: TGTGCCAGCAGTGAGCGCGGACACGAGCAGTACTTC. Residues: CASSERGHEQYF.

A few counts support this clonotype. The chain uses TRBV5-1 and TRBJ1-2, with D unclear. Germline V gene lookup returns CDR1 SGHRS and CDR2 YFSETQ. The V end was cut by 1 base, the J end by 6 bases, with 13 bases between. CDR3 length equals 14 residues. Here the CDR3 reads CASSLISETDGYTF. The CDR3, as DNA: TGCGCCAGCAGCTTGATAAGTGAAACGGATGGCTACACCTTC.

This sequence joins TRBV7-9 and TRBJ2-7, with a weak D call TRBD2 (6 bases). Germline-derived CDR1 and CDR2 are SEHNR and FQNEAQ (reference sequence). Trimming pared 3 bases from V and 6 bases from J, leaving 18 bases between. There are 15 residues in the CDR3. The CDR3 bases are TGTGCCAGCAGCTTTTCGGAGGGAGTGGGACTCGAGCAGTACTTC. This gives the protein CASSFSEGVGLEQYF. Full variable domain (outside the CDR3, taken from reference TRBV7-9 and TRBJ2-7): DTGVSQNPRHKITKRGQNVTFRCDPISEHNRLYWYRQTLGQGPEFLTYFQNEAQLEKSRLLSDRFSAERPKGSFSTLEIQRTEQGDSAMYLCASSFSEGVGLEQYFGPGTRLTVT.

This clonotype was counted between two and nine times. This chain joins TRBV20-1 and TRBJ2-1; 11 nucleotides line up with TRBD2. Trimming cost V 6 bases and J 1 base; bases outside gene matches: 14. Germline values: CDR1 DFQATT, CDR2 SNEGSKA (reference sequence). The CDR3 extends over 18 amino acids. The CDR3 loop is CSARVIAGGKESYNEQFF. CDR3 coding DNA: TGCAGTGCCCGCGTGATAGCGGGAGGGAAAGAATCCTACAATGAGCAGTTCTTC.

This clonotype has only a few counts. The chain has TRBV6-6 and TRBJ2-3; D not certain. This CDR3 region has 13 residues. Germline V gives CDR1 MNHNY, CDR2 SVGAGI (reference sequence). Trimming removed 4 bases from V and 5 bases from J, with 10 bases in between. This chain's CDR3 is CASSSQPGDTQYF. The CDR3 nucleotides are TGTGCCAGCAGTTCACAGCCAGGAGATACGCAGTATTTT.